The 16 T cell receptor beta chains in this list originate from one sample, sequenced in a study of shared clonotypes between healthy human individuals. Sequencing was performed with immunoSEQ multiplex PCR; in TCRdb, only in-frame clones are kept and a portion is missing. The table has roughly 500,000 clones, about 72% seen once; the top ten hold about 12%. Source material: PBMCs. The receptors were gathered from a middle-aged woman in good health. Some clones in this sample may be carry-over from other donors' samples.

V usage is TRBV6-1 and J usage is TRBJ2-7; tentative D call: TRBD2 (6 bases). V lost 6 bases to trimming and J lost 3 bases, with 15 bases between them. The CDR3 length is 14 residues. CDR1 is MNHNS and CDR2 is SASEGT in the germline V gene. The DNA of the CDR3 is TGTGCCAGCAGGCTAGCGATTCGGGACTACGAGCAGTACTTC. It is translated as CASRLAIRDYEQYF.

V and J are TRBV11-1 and TRBJ2-3; tentative D call: TRBD2 (5 bases). Germline V lookup: CDR1 SGHAT, CDR2 FQDESV (reference sequence). V lost 7 bases and J lost 0, with 17 bases in between. This CDR3 comprises 16 residues. The CDR3 bases are TGTGCCAGCACCGTGGGCGGAGGTCCTAGCACAGATACGCAGTATTTT. Translation: CASTVGGGPSTDTQYF.

The chain uses TRBV18 and TRBJ2-1, with 13 bases lining up with TRBD2. This CDR3 is 19 amino acids long. Germline loops: CDR1 KGHSH, CDR2 LQKENI. V lost 4 bases, J lost 0 bases, and 9 bases stayed unmatched. The CDR3 DNA is TGTGCCAGCTCACGGTTACTAGCGGGAGGGGACATCTCCTACAATGAGCAGTTCTTC. It encodes CASSRLLAGGDISYNEQFF.

As concerns this clone: A far larger clone is only one base removed, so a read error is likely. The chain recombines TRBV30 with TRBJ1-1; a possible D gene is TRBD1 (5 bases). This CDR3 is 13 amino acids long. CDR1 GTSNPN and CDR2 SVGIG come from the germline V gene (reference sequence). The CDR3, as DNA: TGTGCCTGGATTTCGGGGGAGGTCACTGAAGCTCTCTTT. It is translated as CAWISGEVTEALF.

This clone was detected a few times. The J gene is TRBJ1-4, the V gene TRBV30; no clear D gene. CDR1 GTSNPN and CDR2 SVGIG come from the germline V gene (reference sequence). V lost 0 bases to trimming and J lost 7 bases, with 9 bases between them. The CDR3 contains 13 residues. CDR3 in amino acids: CAWSVRGTEKLFF. Written as DNA, the CDR3 is TGTGCCTGGAGTGTACGGGGTACTGAAAAACTGTTTTTT.

J is TRBJ1-4 and V is TRBV5-5; no reliable D call. The CDR3 consists of 16 residues. The V and J ends lost 1 base and 0 bases respectively, with 10 bases between them. CDR1 and CDR2 from the germline V gene are SGHKS and YYEKEE (reference sequence). The CDR3 region has the DNA TGTGCCAGCAGCTTGCTGGCAGCTGCAACTAATGAAAAACTGTTTTTT. Translating it yields CASSLLAAATNEKLFF.

The V and J genes are TRBV18 and TRBJ1-2, with 8 bases identical to TRBD1. This CDR3 spans 14 amino acids. The V segment lost 6 bases and the J segment 4 bases; nucleotides outside the gene matches: 7. Germline CDR1 KGHSH, CDR2 LQKENI. The CDR3 nucleotides read TGTGCCAGCTCTCCTGGACAGGGCGGCTATGGCTACACCTTC. Translating it yields CASSPGQGGYGYTF.

The V call is TRBV6-1, the J call TRBJ1-6; D perhaps matches TRBD1 (6 bases). The V end lost 8 bases, the J end lost 8 bases, and 16 bases lay between the germline ends. The CDR3 has 14 amino acids. From germline, CDR1 is MNHNS and CDR2 SASEGT. CDR3 coding DNA: TGTGCCAGCCGGTCAAGGACAGTTCATTCACCCCTCCACTTT. This sequence encodes CASRSRTVHSPLHF.

V gene TRBV5-1 combines with J gene TRBJ2-7; no definite D call. Per the germline V gene, CDR1 is SGHRS and CDR2 is YFSETQ. CDR3 length equals 16 residues. Trimming stripped 0 bases from V and 0 bases from J, with 13 bases between. The CDR3 is CASSLASTTSSYEQYF. The DNA for the CDR3 is TGCGCCAGCAGCTTGGCCTCCACAACGAGCTCCTACGAGCAGTACTTC.

The J gene is TRBJ1-1, the V gene TRBV25-1; possibly TRBD1 for D (5 bases). The CDR3 runs 13 residues. Germline V gene data show CDR1 as MGHDK and CDR2 as SYGVNS. Deletions cut 6 bases from V and 3 bases from J, with 11 bases between. The CDR3 is CASRNFRDTEAFF. The CDR3 DNA reads as TGTGCCAGCAGAAACTTCAGGGACACTGAAGCTTTCTTT. The entire variable domain, with the rest obtained from reference TRBV25-1 and TRBJ1-1, is as follows: EADIYQTPRYLVIGTGKKITLECSQTMGHDKMYWYQQDPGMELHLIHYSYGVNSTEKGDLSSESTVSRIRTEHFPLTLESARPSHTSQYLCASRNFRDTEAFFGQGTRLTVV.

The rearrangement uses TRBV6-5 and TRBJ1-3; 8 nucleotides match TRBD1. This CDR3 contains 14 residues. The V gene end was trimmed by 6 bases and the J gene end by 4 bases; junction bases not matched to a gene: 5. The germline V gene has CDR1 MNHEY and CDR2 SVGAGI. This CDR3 reads CASSGQGTGNTIYF. The DNA for the CDR3 is TGTGCCAGCAGCGGACAGGGAACCGGAAACACCATATATTTT.

J is TRBJ2-5 and V is TRBV27; 14 bases are a match to TRBD2. V shed 0 bases and J 5 bases; nucleotides not matched to a gene: 2. The CDR3 length is 16 residues. Per germline, CDR1 MNHEY and CDR2 SMNVEV (reference sequence). CDR3 sequence (DNA): TGTGCCAGCAGTTTATCGGGGACTAGCGGGAGTGAGACCCAGTACTTC. Translated, it gives CASSLSGTSGSETQYF.

The V call is TRBV18, the J call TRBJ2-1, with D maybe TRBD2 (6 bases). This CDR3 has 16 residues. The V and J ends lost 1 base and 2 bases respectively, with 12 bases between them. CDR1 and CDR2 from the germline V gene are KGHSH and LQKENI. CDR3 in DNA: TGTGCCAGCTCACCACGGGGTAGCGGAGCCTACAATGAGCAGTTCTTC. Its protein is CASSPRGSGAYNEQFF.

This clone was observed a handful of times. The rearrangement links TRBV2 to TRBJ2-1, with TRBD1 matching 8 bases. The V and J ends lost 1 base and 5 bases, in that order; junction bases with no gene match: 7. The CDR3 contains 16 residues. The germline V gene encodes CDR1 SNHLY and CDR2 FYNNEI. The CDR3 coding sequence is TGTGCCAGCAGTGAAGGGGTAGGACAGGGAGACAATGAGCAGTTCTTC. The encoded protein is CASSEGVGQGDNEQFF.

This chain connects TRBV6-4 to TRBJ1-2, with 7 bases aligning to TRBD1. The CDR3 covers 15 residues. V lost 3 bases and J lost 0; bases outside the gene matches: 4. Germline V lookup: CDR1 MRHNA, CDR2 SNTAGT. CDR3 in amino acids: CASSEEGASNYGYTF. The CDR3 coding sequence is TGTGCCAGCAGTGAGGAGGGGGCCTCTAACTATGGCTACACCTTC.

The chain employs TRBV6-1 and TRBJ2-4, with D perhaps TRBD1 (5 bases). This CDR3 has 14 residues. Germline lookup yields CDR1 MNHNS and CDR2 SASEGT. V gave up 5 bases and J gave up 0 bases, with 8 bases separating them. The CDR3 DNA sequence: TGTGCCAGCAGTAGGGGCCTAGCCAAAAACATTCAGTACTTC. Residues: CASSRGLAKNIQYF.